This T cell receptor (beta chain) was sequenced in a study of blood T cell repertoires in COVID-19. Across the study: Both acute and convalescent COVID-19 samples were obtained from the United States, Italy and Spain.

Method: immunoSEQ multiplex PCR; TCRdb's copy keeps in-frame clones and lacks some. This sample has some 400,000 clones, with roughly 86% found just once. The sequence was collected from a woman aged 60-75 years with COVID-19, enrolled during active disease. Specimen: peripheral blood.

Here the CDR3 DNA reads TGTGCCAGCCAGGGGGGGCAGGGGGCGGCTGAAGCTTTCTTT. Protein sequence: CASQGGQGAAEAFF. V gene TRBV28 combines with J gene TRBJ1-1, with 8 positions matching TRBD1. The CDR3 has 14 amino acids. From germline, CDR1 is MDHEN and CDR2 SYDVKM. V lost 8 bases and J lost 6; bases outside the gene matches: 11. The whole variable domain, filled in from reference TRBV28 and TRBJ1-1, reads DVKVTQSSRYLVKRTGEKVFLECVQDMDHENMFWYRQDPGLGLRLIYFSYDVKMKEKGDIPEGYSVSREKKERFSLILESASTNQTSMYLCASQGGQGAAEAFFGQGTRLTVV.